This TCR beta chain was documented in a study of Tregs in tolerant kidney transplant recipients. CDR1 is SGHAT and CDR2 is FQNNGV in the germline V gene. CDR3 length: 16 amino acids. The ends lost 2 bases at V and 9 bases at J; junction bases unmatched: 10. Regarding this clone: Its matching antigen is unknown.

Unstimulated Tregs (CD4+CD25+CD127-) and CD4+CD25- non-Tregs were sorted from PBMCs. Assay used: immunoSEQ multiplex PCR; TCRdb lists only in-frame clones, some missing. The data hold approximately 260,000 clones, with around 82% observed a single time. Study conclusions and caveats: The small number of patients limits these findings pending further validation. Activated donor B cell expansion appeared to reveal the most relevant donor-specific TCRbeta repertoire.

The sample comprised CD4+ T cells from blood. This sequence joins TRBV11-2 and TRBJ2-3; TRBD2 aligns across 11 bases. The receptor was derived from a human donor in good health. This chain's CDR3 is CASSLQLAGDLNTQYF. In DNA, the CDR3 is TGTGCCAGCAGCTTACAACTAGCGGGAGATCTGAACACGCAGTATTTT.